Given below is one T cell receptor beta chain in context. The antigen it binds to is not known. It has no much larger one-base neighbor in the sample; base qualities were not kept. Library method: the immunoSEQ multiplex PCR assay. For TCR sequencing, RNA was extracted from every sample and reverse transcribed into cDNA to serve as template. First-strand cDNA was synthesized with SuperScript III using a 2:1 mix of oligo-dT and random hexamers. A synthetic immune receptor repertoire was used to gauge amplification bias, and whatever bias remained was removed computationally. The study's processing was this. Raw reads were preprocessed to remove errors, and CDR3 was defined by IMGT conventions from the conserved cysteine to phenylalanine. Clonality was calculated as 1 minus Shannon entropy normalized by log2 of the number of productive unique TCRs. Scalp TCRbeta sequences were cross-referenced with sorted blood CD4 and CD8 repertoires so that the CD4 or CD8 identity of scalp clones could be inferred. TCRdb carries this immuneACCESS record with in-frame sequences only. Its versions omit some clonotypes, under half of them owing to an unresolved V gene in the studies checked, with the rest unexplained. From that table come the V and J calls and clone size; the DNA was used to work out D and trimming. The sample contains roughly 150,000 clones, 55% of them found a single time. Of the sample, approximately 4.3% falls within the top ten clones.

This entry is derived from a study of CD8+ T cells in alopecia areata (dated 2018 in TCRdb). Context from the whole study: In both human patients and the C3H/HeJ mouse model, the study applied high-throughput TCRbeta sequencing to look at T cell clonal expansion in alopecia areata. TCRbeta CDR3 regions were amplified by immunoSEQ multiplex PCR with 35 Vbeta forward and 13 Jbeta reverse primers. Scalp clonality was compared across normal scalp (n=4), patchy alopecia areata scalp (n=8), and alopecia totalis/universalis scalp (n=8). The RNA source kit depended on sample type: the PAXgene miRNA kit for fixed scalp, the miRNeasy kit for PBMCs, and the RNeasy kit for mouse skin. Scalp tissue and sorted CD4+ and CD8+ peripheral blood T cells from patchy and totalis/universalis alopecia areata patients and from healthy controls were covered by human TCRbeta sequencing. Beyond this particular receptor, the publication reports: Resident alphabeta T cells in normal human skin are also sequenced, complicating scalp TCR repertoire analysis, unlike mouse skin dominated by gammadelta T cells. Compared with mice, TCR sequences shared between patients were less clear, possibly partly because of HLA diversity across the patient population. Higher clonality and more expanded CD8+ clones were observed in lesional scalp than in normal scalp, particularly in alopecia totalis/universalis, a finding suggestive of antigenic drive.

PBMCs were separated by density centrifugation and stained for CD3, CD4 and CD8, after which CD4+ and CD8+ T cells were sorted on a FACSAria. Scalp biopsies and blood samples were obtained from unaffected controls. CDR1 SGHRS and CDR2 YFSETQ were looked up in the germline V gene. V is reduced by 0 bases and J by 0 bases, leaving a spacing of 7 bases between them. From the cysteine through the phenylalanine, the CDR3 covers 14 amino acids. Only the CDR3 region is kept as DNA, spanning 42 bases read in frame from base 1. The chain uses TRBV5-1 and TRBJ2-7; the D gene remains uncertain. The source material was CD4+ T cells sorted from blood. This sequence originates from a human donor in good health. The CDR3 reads CASSLVLSSYEQYF. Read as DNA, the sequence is TGCGCCAGCAGCTTGGTACTTAGCTCCTACGAGCAGTACTTC. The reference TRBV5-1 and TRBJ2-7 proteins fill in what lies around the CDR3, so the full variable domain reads KAGVTQTPRYLIKTRGQQVTLSCSPISGHRSVSWYQQTPGQGLQFLFEYFSETQRNKGNFPGRFSGRQFSNSRSEMNVSTLELGDSALYLCASSLVLSSYEQYFGPGTRLTVT.